The clone carrying this T cell receptor (beta chain) has ten or more counts. Time point defined: pre-sensitization, week 0. Treatment indicated: therapeutic diphenylcyclopropenone sensitization with weekly scalp DPC. Unfractionated whole blood yielded the extracted total RNA. V gave up 3 bases and J gave up 0 bases, with 2 bases separating them. This CDR3 region has 12 residues. In TCRdb, the RACE reads were re-called with MiXCR into one record per CDR3 protein. This sample has roughly 100,000 distinct CDR3 sequences, with around 12% found just once. This entry comes from a study of human T cells and chemical hapten exposure.

The TCR originated in a woman aged 45 to 65 with alopecia areata. Some clones in this sample may be carry-over from other donors' samples. The sample consisted of whole blood, taken in connection with sensitization to the hapten diphenylcyclopropenone (DPC). V is TRBV12-3 or TRBV12-4 and J is TRBJ1-1, with unresolved D. CDR3: CASSFMNTEAFF. The CDR3 region has the DNA TGTGCCAGCAGTTTTATGAACACTGAAGCTTTCTTT.